The T cell receptor beta chain under discussion was sequenced for a study of T cell responses to AZD1222 COVID-19 vaccine. Broader study findings: Spike-specific TCR breadth and depth both grew after two AZD1222 doses.

The assay was immunoSEQ multiplex PCR, and TCRdb's table has in-frame clones only and misses some. The sample carries over 120,000 clones, about 93% recorded once. Trimming stripped 6 bases from V and 9 bases from J, with 11 bases between. CDR3 length: 11 amino acids. Germline assignment: CDR1 KGHSH and CDR2 LQKENI. Points on this clone: Its antigen is not known.

The material sequenced was peripheral blood, taken on day 0 of AZD1222 vaccination. The V and J genes are TRBV18 and TRBJ1-1; perhaps TRBD1 as D (5 bases). The sequence derives from an adult in good health. CDR3 sequence reads: CASSWGDKAFF. CDR3 in DNA: TGTGCCAGCTCTTGGGGGGATAAAGCTTTCTTT.